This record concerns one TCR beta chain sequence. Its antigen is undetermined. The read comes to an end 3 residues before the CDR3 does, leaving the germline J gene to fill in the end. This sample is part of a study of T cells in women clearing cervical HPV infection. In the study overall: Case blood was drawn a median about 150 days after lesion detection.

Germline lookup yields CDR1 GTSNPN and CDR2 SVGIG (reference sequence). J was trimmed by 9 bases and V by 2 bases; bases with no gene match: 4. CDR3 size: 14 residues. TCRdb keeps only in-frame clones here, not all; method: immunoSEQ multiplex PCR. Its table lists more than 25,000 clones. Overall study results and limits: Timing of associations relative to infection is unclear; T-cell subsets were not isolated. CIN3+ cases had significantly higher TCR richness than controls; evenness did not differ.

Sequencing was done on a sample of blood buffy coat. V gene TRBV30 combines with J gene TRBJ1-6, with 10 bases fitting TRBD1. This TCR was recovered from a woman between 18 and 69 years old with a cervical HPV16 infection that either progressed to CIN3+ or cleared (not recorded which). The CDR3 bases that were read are TGTGCCTGGAGTCCAGGACAGGGGGTTTCACCC. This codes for CAWSPGQGVSP. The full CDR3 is CAWSPGQGVSPLHF.